This TCR beta chain was found in a study of a mutant IDH1 vaccine in newly diagnosed glioma. Study at large: Vaccinations were initiated 4-6 weeks following radiotherapy alone, or were given together with temozolomide cycles.

Data came from immunoSEQ multiplex PCR; TCRdb stores just in-frame clones and leaves some out. The sample has 30,000 to 40,000 clones, about four fifths seen once. Details on this clone: What it binds is unknown.

The time point is: week 5, during vaccination. What each vaccine dose contained was 300 ug of mutant IDH1 20-mer peptide, accompanied by topical imiquimod. Germline loops: CDR1 PRHDT, CDR2 FYEKMQ (reference sequence). The CDR3 length is 15 residues. V was clipped by 0 bases and J by 4 bases, with 12 bases between them. Sequences were derived from PBMCs, sampled from a glioma patient whose treatment included an IDH1 peptide vaccine. This clonotype was sampled from a young man with glioma. The chain combines TRBV13 with TRBJ2-5; D is tentatively TRBD1 or TRBD2 (5 bases each). CDR3 region: CASSLGTGAGETQYF. The CDR3 DNA sequence: TGTGCCAGCAGCTTAGGCACCGGGGCAGGAGAGACCCAGTACTTC.